Presented here are 26 T cell receptor beta chains from one specimen sequenced in a study of cytomegalovirus exposure and HLA in healthy donors. In the PCR, 60 Vbeta and 13 Jbeta primers were used. TCRdb's table, derived via immunoSEQ multiplex PCR, lists solely in-frame clones and lacks some. The data contain some 170,000 clones, about 77% of them singletons. Input material: PBMCs. These receptors came from a woman in her 50s in good health and CMV-seronegative.

The chain has TRBV27 and TRBJ1-5; D perhaps matches TRBD1 (5 bases). Germline V gene sequence: CDR1 MNHEY, CDR2 SMNVEV (reference sequence). Trimming cost V 2 bases and J 11 bases, with 16 bases left between them. CDR3 length: 14 amino acids. The CDR3 nucleotides are TGTGCCAGCAGTTTACAGGGCCGAGGCAGGTCCCAGCATTTT. Translating it yields CASSLQGRGRSQHF.

This chain uses TRBV28 with TRBJ2-2, with 7 bases aligning to TRBD1. With 3 bases clipped from V and 5 bases from J, the junction kept 3 bases outside the gene matches. Per the germline V gene, CDR1 is MDHEN and CDR2 is SYDVKM. The CDR3 length is 14 residues. CDR3 bases: TGTGCCAGCAGTTTCGGGACAGCTACCGGGGAGCTGTTTTTT. Translated: CASSFGTATGELFF. Variable domain in full (rest from reference TRBV28 and TRBJ2-2): DVKVTQSSRYLVKRTGEKVFLECVQDMDHENMFWYRQDPGLGLRLIYFSYDVKMKEKGDIPEGYSVSREKKERFSLILESASTNQTSMYLCASSFGTATGELFFGEGSRLTVL.

A few counts support this clone. This sequence joins TRBV5-8 and TRBJ1-4, with unresolved D. The CDR3 runs to 15 residues. The V and J ends lost 5 bases and 8 bases respectively, with 19 bases between them. Looked up from germline, CDR1 is SGHTS and CDR2 is YDEGEE. The chain's CDR3 is CASSSRGRGGEKLFF. Written as DNA, the CDR3 is TGTGCCAGCAGTTCCCGCGGACGGGGAGGAGAAAAACTGTTTTTT.

The chain combines TRBV11-2 with TRBJ2-5; 8 bases align to TRBD2. The better agreement between TRBJ2-7 and the DNA end casts doubt on the J call. CDR1 is SGHAT and CDR2 is FQNNGV in the germline V gene. There are 15 residues in the CDR3. The chain's CDR3 is CASSFVRGDSYEQYF. Here the CDR3 DNA reads TGTGCCAGCAGCTTTGTGCGGGGGGACTCCTACGAGCAGTACTTC.

This clone was counted between two and nine times. The chain is built from TRBV25-1 and TRBJ1-1; D remains unclear. Trimming removed 3 bases at V and 1 base at J, with 12 bases between. The CDR3 covers 15 residues. Germline CDR1 reads MGHDK; CDR2 reads SYGVNS. The chain's CDR3 is CASSELAQPNTEAFF. The CDR3 DNA sequence: TGTGCCAGCAGTGAGTTAGCACAACCGAACACTGAAGCTTTCTTT.

The gene calls are TRBV11-2 and TRBJ1-2, with D perhaps TRBD1 (5 bases). V shed 2 bases and J shed 8 bases, with 9 bases lying between them. Germline CDR1 is SGHAT and CDR2 is FQNNGV. The CDR3 runs 12 residues. The CDR3 protein is CASSLRQGGYTF. Here the CDR3 DNA reads TGTGCCAGCAGCTTAAGGCAGGGAGGCTACACCTTC.

The chain combines TRBV5-5 with TRBJ1-1, with 9 nucleotides matching TRBD1. This CDR3 has 15 residues. Trimming took 4 bases from V and 5 from J; bases not matched to a gene: 9. From germline, CDR1 is SGHKS and CDR2 YYEKEE (reference sequence). CDR3 DNA: TGTGCCAGCAGCCATCCCACAGGGGGCAGAACTGAAGCTTTCTTT. Translation: CASSHPTGGRTEAFF. The full variable domain, with the rest looked up from reference TRBV5-5 and TRBJ1-1, is DAGVTQSPTHLIKTRGQQVTLRCSPISGHKSVSWYQQVLGQGPQFIFQYYEKEERGRGNFPDRFSARQFPNYSSELNVNALLLGDSALYLCASSHPTGGRTEAFFGQGTRLTVV.

The V gene is TRBV6-6, the J gene TRBJ2-7; 8 positions match TRBD2. Germline assignment: CDR1 MNHNY and CDR2 SVGAGI (reference sequence). The CDR3 consists of 14 residues. The V gene end was trimmed by 6 bases and the J gene end by 4 bases; junction bases not matched to a gene: 8. CDR3 DNA sequence: TGTGCCAGCAGCTATAGCGGGAAGGGGTACGAGCAGTACTTC. Protein: CASSYSGKGYEQYF.

V usage is TRBV5-1 and J usage is TRBJ2-1, with a possible D match to TRBD2 (6 bases). V dropped 3 bases and J dropped 4 bases, with 11 bases sitting between them. The CDR3 covers 14 residues. The germline gives CDR1 SGHRS, CDR2 YFSETQ. The CDR3 spells CASSSAGWYNEQFF. For the CDR3, the DNA is TGCGCCAGCAGCTCGGCGGGGTGGTACAATGAGCAGTTCTTC.

V is TRBV7-3 and J is TRBJ2-1, with 8 bases fitting TRBD1. Germline CDR1 SGHTA, CDR2 FQGTGA. The CDR3 contains 18 residues. V lost 1 base, J lost 2 bases, and 10 bases stayed unmatched. The DNA of the CDR3 is TGTGCCAGCAGCTTAAGCCGGTCCGGACAGGGACCCTACAATGAGCAGTTCTTC. It is translated as CASSLSRSGQGPYNEQFF.

The chain combines TRBV5-1 with TRBJ2-7, with D unclear. The germline V gene has CDR1 SGHRS and CDR2 YFSETQ. V lost 0 bases to trimming and J lost 3 bases, with 10 bases between them. The CDR3 sequence is 14 residues long. CDR3 nucleotide sequence: TGCGCCAGCAGCTTGGGACAACCTAACTACGAGCAGTACTTC. It yields the protein CASSLGQPNYEQYF.

This clone turned up a few times. The V call is TRBV15, the J call TRBJ1-2; D is uncertain. Germline V lookup: CDR1 LNHNV, CDR2 YYDKDF (reference sequence). This CDR3 has 14 amino acids. V was clipped by 5 bases and J by 8 bases, with 18 bases between them. The CDR3: CATSERREALGYTF. The CDR3 nucleotides are TGTGCCACCAGCGAAAGACGGGAGGCCTTGGGCTACACCTTC.

The chain employs TRBV11-3 and TRBJ2-4; perhaps TRBD2 as D (6 bases). The CDR3 spans 16 residues. Trimming stripped 5 bases from V and 7 bases from J, with 21 bases between. Germline CDR1 SGHNT, CDR2 YENEEA. The chain's CDR3 is CASSLSGTDPSNIQYF. The CDR3 DNA sequence: TGTGCCAGCAGCCTCTCCGGGACTGACCCTTCGAACATTCAGTACTTC. The full variable domain, its missing parts supplied by reference TRBV11-3 and TRBJ2-4, is EAGVVQSPRYKIIEKKQPVAFWCNPISGHNTLYWYLQNLGQGPELLIRYENEEAVDDSQLPKDRFSAERLKGVDSTLKIQPAELGDSAVYLCASSLSGTDPSNIQYFGAGTRLSVL.

V and J are TRBV7-9 and TRBJ2-7; D not resolved. Germline V gene sequence: CDR1 SEHNR, CDR2 FQNEAQ (reference sequence). V was pared by 5 bases and J by 1 base, with 12 bases between. The CDR3 sequence is 14 residues long. The DNA for the CDR3 is TGTGCCAGCAGCCAAAACGCAGTTTCCTACGAGCAGTACTTC. Encoded protein: CASSQNAVSYEQYF.

This chain joins TRBV9 and TRBJ2-1; TRBD2 aligns across 7 bases. Germline values: CDR1 SGDLS, CDR2 YYNGEE. This CDR3 region has 17 residues. Trimming took 0 bases from V and 5 from J; bases not matched to a gene: 11. CDR3 in DNA: TGTGCCAGCAGCGTAGCGTCCCGACTAGCCAAAAACAATGAGCAGTTCTTC. Protein product: CASSVASRLAKNNEQFF. Variable domain in full (rest from reference TRBV9 and TRBJ2-1): DSGVTQTPKHLITATGQRVTLRCSPRSGDLSVYWYQQSLDQGLQFLIQYYNGEERAKGNILERFSAQQFPDLHSELNLSSLELGDSALYFCASSVASRLAKNNEQFFGPGTRLTVL.

This clone was recorded a few times. The CDR3 reads CASSELITGGTGELFF. The CDR3 DNA sequence: TGTGCCAGCAGTGAACTAATTACGGGTGGCACCGGGGAGCTGTTTTTT. The V and J genes are TRBV6-1 and TRBJ2-2; D remains unclear. In germline, CDR1 is MNHNS, CDR2 SASEGT. V was pared by 2 bases and J by 4 bases, with 14 bases between. CDR3 length: 16 residues.

This clone was picked up a small number of times. The chain couples TRBV27 to TRBJ2-3, with 12 positions matching TRBD2. In germline, CDR1 is MNHEY, CDR2 SMNVEV (reference sequence). V lost 0 bases to trimming and J lost 6 bases; unmatched junction nucleotides: 19. CDR3 length: 21 residues. DNA of the CDR3: TGTGCCAGCAGTTTATCGATCAACCTAGCGGGAGGGCCATCAATCGTGGATACGCAGTATTTT. It codes for CASSLSINLAGGPSIVDTQYF.

This clone has just one count. Written as DNA, the CDR3 is TGTGCCATCAGTGAGAATGGTCTGGGACAGGGCTCCTACGAGCAGTACTTC. Protein sequence: CAISENGLGQGSYEQYF. The chain has TRBV10-3 and TRBJ2-7; 9 bases agree with TRBD1. V gave up 2 bases and J gave up 0 bases; unmatched junction bases: 8. The length of the CDR3 is 17 residues. Germline values: CDR1 ENHRY, CDR2 SYGVKD.

V is TRBV27 and J is TRBJ1-4, with D maybe TRBD1 (6 bases). Germline loops: CDR1 MNHEY, CDR2 SMNVEV (reference sequence). Trimming removed 0 bases at V and 8 bases at J, with 16 bases between. The CDR3 consists of 16 residues. CDR3 residues: CASSLSGAGRGEKLFF. DNA of the CDR3: TGTGCCAGCAGTTTATCGGGGGCAGGGAGAGGGGAAAAACTGTTTTTT.

The chain combines TRBV5-1 with TRBJ2-7; 7 nucleotides align to TRBD1. V was clipped by 3 bases and J by 1 base; unmatched bases: 4. The V gene's germline CDR1 is SGHRS and CDR2 YFSETQ. The CDR3 totals 14 residues. The CDR3 bases are TGCGCCAGCAGCTCGGGACAGCTTTCCTACGAGCAGTACTTC. It encodes CASSSGQLSYEQYF. Filled out from reference TRBV5-1 and TRBJ2-7, the complete variable domain reads KAGVTQTPRYLIKTRGQQVTLSCSPISGHRSVSWYQQTPGQGLQFLFEYFSETQRNKGNFPGRFSGRQFSNSRSEMNVSTLELGDSALYLCASSSGQLSYEQYFGPGTRLTVT.

This rearrangement joins TRBV7-2 to TRBJ2-5, with TRBD1 matching 7 bases. The CDR3 is 13 residues long. With 5 bases clipped from V and 5 bases from J, the junction kept 5 bases outside the gene matches. Germline CDR1 reads SGHTA; CDR2 reads FQGNSA. The CDR3 region is CASSPTGAETQYF. CDR3 bases: TGTGCCAGCAGCCCAACAGGGGCCGAGACCCAGTACTTC.

The CDR3 DNA reads as TGTGCCAGCAGCCCCGGGGAGGGGAGGACCCAGTACTTC. This codes for CASSPGEGRTQYF. The chain carries TRBV7-3 and TRBJ2-5; 7 bases match TRBD2. The germline gives CDR1 SGHTA, CDR2 FQGTGA. V dropped 5 bases and J dropped 7; count of bases not matched to a gene: 7. The CDR3 extends over 13 amino acids.

V gene TRBV4-3 combines with J gene TRBJ1-2; D unresolved. Trimming took 4 bases from V and 4 from J, leaving 7 bases between them. The CDR3 spans 12 residues. Per germline, CDR1 LGHNA and CDR2 YSLEER. CDR3 loop: CASSLAGYGYTF. CDR3 in DNA: TGCGCCAGCAGCCTAGCGGGCTATGGCTACACCTTC.

Here the CDR3 reads CASSSRGGSTDTQYF. CDR3 coding DNA: TGTGCCAGCAGCTCTCGGGGGGGCAGCACAGATACGCAGTATTTT. The chain has TRBV7-6 and TRBJ2-3; TRBD2 matches at 8 bases. J lost 0 bases, V lost 4 bases, and 3 bases had no gene match. The CDR3 extends over 15 amino acids. Per the germline V gene, CDR1 is SGHVS and CDR2 is FNYEAQ.

The rearrangement links TRBV27 to TRBJ2-7, with a weak D call TRBD1 (5 bases). With 6 bases removed from V and 3 bases from J, the gap between germline ends came to 15 bases. The CDR3 sequence is 14 residues long. CDR1 MNHEY and CDR2 SMNVEV come from the germline V gene (reference sequence). The CDR3 nucleotides read TGTGCCAGCAGCAGGGTAGGAATGGGCTACGAGCAGTACTTC. It yields the protein CASSRVGMGYEQYF.

The gene calls are TRBV16 and TRBJ1-6, with TRBD1 identical over 9 bases. The CDR3 consists of 13 residues. CDR1 is KGHSY, CDR2 FQNENV, per germline. Trimming took 8 bases from V and 5 from J; bases not matched to a gene: 1. The CDR3, as DNA: TGTGCCAGCGGGACAGGGAATAATTCACCCCTCCACTTT. It yields the protein CASGTGNNSPLHF. Using reference TRBV16 and TRBJ1-6 for the parts outside the CDR3, the full variable domain is GEEVAQTPKHLVRGEGQKAKLYCAPIKGHSYVFWYQQVLKNEFKFLISFQNENVFDETGMPKERFSAKCLPNSPCSLEIQATKLEDSAVYFCASGTGNNSPLHFGNGTRLTVT.